This T cell receptor (beta chain) was identified during a study of CD8 T cells in Susac syndrome. Random-hexamer reverse transcription was applied to about 0.5 to 1 ug RNA. TCRdb processed the immunoSEQ multiplex PCR reads anew with MiXCR; each CDR3 protein has one entry. In the table there are fewer than 150,000 distinct CDR3 sequences, more than 90% of which are singletons. The CDR3 loop spans 18 amino acids. The J segment lost 3 bases and the V segment lost 8 bases, leaving 16 bases of the junction unmatched. In germline, CDR1 is MDHEN, CDR2 SYDVKM. This receptor was taken from a human donor in good health. Sequenced: CD4+ T cells from PBMCs. The chain carries TRBV28 and TRBJ1-5; 10 bases fit TRBD1. The DNA of the CDR3 is TGTGCCAGCGCGGTGAGGCCGGGACAGGGGCCGCACAATCAGCCCCAGCATTTT. As protein: CASAVRPGQGPHNQPQHF. The full variable domain, its missing parts supplied by reference TRBV28 and TRBJ1-5, is DVKVTQSSRYLVKRTGEKVFLECVQDMDHENMFWYRQDPGLGLRLIYFSYDVKMKEKGDIPEGYSVSREKKERFSLILESASTNQTSMYLCASAVRPGQGPHNQPQHFGDGTRLSIL.